The 29 T cell receptor beta chains in this list originate from one sample, sequenced in a study of blood T cell repertoires in COVID-19. Method: immunoSEQ multiplex PCR; TCRdb's copy keeps in-frame clones and lacks some. The sample shows around 120,000 clones, roughly 80% of them seen only once. Sample: peripheral blood. These receptors were obtained from a man aged 65 to 85 with acute or convalescent COVID-19.

Here the CDR3 reads CASSLVGGRADTQYF. CDR3 nucleotide sequence: TGTGCCAGCAGCTTAGTGGGGGGGCGTGCAGATACGCAGTATTTT. The chain couples TRBV7-2 to TRBJ2-3, with a tentative D call TRBD2 (7 bases). The CDR3 extends over 15 amino acids. Trimming removed 1 base at V and 4 bases at J, with 12 bases between. Germline CDR1 is SGHTA and CDR2 is FQGNSA.

The chain joins TRBV5-1 to TRBJ1-1; the match to TRBD1 covers 7 bases. Germline V gene data show CDR1 as SGHRS and CDR2 as YFSETQ. V trimming: 3 bases; J trimming: 1 base; junction bases outside the gene matches: 3. This CDR3 is 14 amino acids long. The CDR3 protein is CASSSGQPNTEAFF. DNA for the CDR3: TGCGCCAGCAGCTCGGGACAGCCGAACACTGAAGCTTTCTTT.

The chain recombines TRBV5-3 with TRBJ1-2, with D perhaps TRBD1 (6 bases). TRBV5-3 is an ORF; its function is uncertain. Trimming pared 0 bases from V and 3 bases from J, leaving 21 bases between. The CDR3 runs to 18 residues. The CDR3 sequence is CARSLGGWGRRQYYGYTF. The CDR3 DNA sequence: TGTGCCAGAAGCTTGGGCGGCTGGGGGCGCCGGCAGTACTATGGCTACACCTTC.

This chain joins TRBV10-2 and TRBJ2-7; 8 bases line up with TRBD2. With 9 bases clipped from V and 8 bases from J, the junction kept 12 bases outside the gene matches. Germline V gene lookup returns CDR1 WSHSY and CDR2 SAAADI. This CDR3 comprises 13 residues. In DNA form, the CDR3 reads TGCGCCAGAGAAAGTAGCGGGGCTTATAAGCAGTACTTC. Protein product: CARESSGAYKQYF.

The V call is TRBV5-6, the J call TRBJ2-3; TRBD2 matches at 10 bases. With 1 base clipped from V and 8 bases from J, the junction kept 7 bases outside the gene matches. Germline CDR1 and CDR2: SGHDT and YYEEEE. The CDR3 has 15 residues. The CDR3 spells CASSLRAGGPGTQYF. The DNA of the CDR3 is TGTGCCAGCAGCTTGAGAGCGGGGGGGCCGGGTACGCAGTATTTT.

V gene TRBV27 combines with J gene TRBJ1-1; 7 nucleotides line up with TRBD1. Germline V CDR1 and CDR2: MNHEY, SMNVEV (reference sequence). V dropped 6 bases and J dropped 6; count of bases not matched to a gene: 13. The CDR3 consists of 15 residues. Here the CDR3 reads CASSPRGVLGSEAFF. The CDR3 region has the DNA TGTGCCAGCAGCCCCAGGGGGGTTTTGGGCTCTGAAGCTTTCTTT.

This chain joins TRBV27 and TRBJ2-7; TRBD1 aligns across 8 bases. J gave up 4 bases and V 5 bases, and 13 bases lay outside the gene matches. This CDR3 region has 16 residues. The V gene's germline CDR1 is MNHEY and CDR2 SMNVEV (reference sequence). Here the CDR3 reads CASSASHGDRSYEQYF. The CDR3 region has the DNA TGTGCCAGCAGTGCCAGCCACGGGGACAGGAGTTACGAGCAGTACTTC.

The chain couples TRBV5-4 to TRBJ2-5, with 8 bases lining up with TRBD1. The J segment lost 7 bases and the V segment lost 4 bases, leaving 12 bases of the junction unmatched. The CDR3 runs 15 residues. Germline values: CDR1 SGHNT, CDR2 YYREEE (reference sequence). This chain's CDR3 is CASSRWTGLGVTQYF. The CDR3 DNA reads as TGTGCCAGCAGCCGATGGACAGGGCTTGGGGTGACCCAGTACTTC.

This clone was counted a few times. The chain is built from TRBV4-2 and TRBJ1-5; TRBD1 agrees at 8 bases. Germline assignment: CDR1 LGHNA and CDR2 YNFKEQ. This CDR3 region has 13 residues. V lost 6 bases, J lost 8 bases, and 6 bases stayed unmatched. CDR3 DNA: TGTGCCAGCAGAGGACAGGGCCTAGAGCCCCAGCATTTT. Residues: CASRGQGLEPQHF.

The genes are TRBV19 and TRBJ2-1; D unclear. CDR3 length: 15 amino acids. Looked up from germline, CDR1 is LNHDA and CDR2 is SQIVND (reference sequence). Between the trimmed V and J ends, which lost 3 bases and 0 bases, there was a span of 9 bases. DNA of the CDR3: TGTGCCAGTAGTATTACAGCCCCCTCCTACAATGAGCAGTTCTTC. Translated, it gives CASSITAPSYNEQFF.

The chain combines TRBV7-9 with TRBJ2-3; D remains ambiguous. This CDR3 has 12 amino acids. V lost 6 bases and J 0 bases, leaving 4 bases between the germline ends. CDR1 and CDR2 from the germline V gene are SEHNR and FQNEAQ (reference sequence). CDR3 coding DNA: TGTGCCAGCAGTCCTAGCACAGATACGCAGTATTTT. Translation: CASSPSTDTQYF.

V is TRBV11-2 and J is TRBJ2-7; 8 positions match TRBD1. The ends lost 5 bases at V and 3 bases at J; junction bases unmatched: 9. The CDR3 is 15 amino acids. CDR1 SGHAT and CDR2 FQNNGV come from the germline V gene. DNA for the CDR3: TGTGCCAGCAGCATAGGACAGGGTCCCCTCTACGAGCAGTACTTC. It codes for CASSIGQGPLYEQYF.

The chain links TRBV18 to TRBJ2-7; 10 bases fit TRBD2. Germline CDR1 KGHSH, CDR2 LQKENI. J was trimmed by 7 bases and V by 3 bases; bases with no gene match: 12. This CDR3 is 16 amino acids long. CDR3 DNA: TGTGCCAGCTCACCCGCCATGAGGACTAGCGGAGGTGAGCAGTACTTC. The encoded protein is CASSPAMRTSGGEQYF.

The rearrangement links TRBV4-3 to TRBJ2-7, with TRBD1 matching over 8 bases. Germline-derived CDR1 and CDR2 are LGHNA and YSLEER. This CDR3 comprises 15 residues. After removal of 4 bases from V and 3 bases from J, the junction contained 8 bases not matched to a gene. CDR3 residues: CASSPGTGTIYEQYF. CDR3 in DNA: TGCGCCAGCAGCCCAGGGACAGGAACCATCTACGAGCAGTACTTC.

V gene TRBV9 combines with J gene TRBJ2-7; D might be TRBD2 (6 bases). The V gene's germline CDR1 is SGDLS and CDR2 YYNGEE. The CDR3 consists of 12 residues. Between the trimmed V and J ends, which lost 3 bases and 7 bases, there was a span of 11 bases. The CDR3 nucleotides are TGTGCCAGCAGCGGGACTACCCTGGAGCAGTACTTC. Translating it yields CASSGTTLEQYF.

Note on this clone: The junction differs from germline at one of its ends, possibly a read error. This chain connects TRBV5-1 to TRBJ1-5; 9 bases align to TRBD1. This CDR3 contains 13 residues. Germline loops: CDR1 SGHRS, CDR2 YFSETQ. CDR3 DNA sequence: TGCGCCAGCAGCTGGGGCGGACAGGGGTTTTTGAATTTT. It specifies CASSWGGQGFLNF.

The V and J genes are TRBV6-6 and TRBJ2-1; 9 positions agree with TRBD2. V lost 6 bases to trimming and J lost 7 bases; unmatched junction nucleotides: 22. Germline V lookup: CDR1 MNHNY, CDR2 SVGAGI (reference sequence). The CDR3 covers 19 residues. The CDR3 sequence: CASSSSSFPGTSRGNEQFF. DNA of the CDR3: TGTGCCAGCAGCTCTTCCTCTTTCCCCGGGACTAGCAGGGGGAATGAGCAGTTCTTC.

The chain employs TRBV2 and TRBJ2-3; TRBD2 agrees at 9 bases. Germline CDR1 is SNHLY and CDR2 is FYNNEI. The CDR3 extends over 14 amino acids. V lost 8 bases and J lost 4; bases outside the gene matches: 7. CDR3 in DNA: TGTGCCAGCTACCCGGGACTAGCATCAGATACGCAGTATTTT. This encodes CASYPGLASDTQYF.

The V call is TRBV5-1, the J call TRBJ2-1; the match to TRBD2 covers 9 bases. Per germline, CDR1 SGHRS and CDR2 YFSETQ. Trimming cost V 0 bases and J 4 bases; bases outside gene matches: 5. The CDR3 length is 16 residues. The CDR3 reads CASSLGTSGLYNEQFF. CDR3 coding DNA: TGCGCCAGCAGCTTGGGAACTAGCGGGTTATACAATGAGCAGTTCTTC.

The chain employs TRBV5-1 and TRBJ2-1; 9 bases map to TRBD1. V trimming: 2 bases; J trimming: 5 bases; junction bases outside the gene matches: 2. There are 14 residues in the CDR3. The germline gives CDR1 SGHRS, CDR2 YFSETQ. This CDR3 is CASSFWTGDNEQFF. The CDR3 nucleotides are TGCGCCAGCAGCTTTTGGACAGGGGACAATGAGCAGTTCTTC.

The gene calls are TRBV5-5 and TRBJ2-6; 7 bases are a match to TRBD1. This CDR3 comprises 17 residues. V dropped 4 bases and J dropped 0; count of bases not matched to a gene: 7. Germline V gives CDR1 SGHKS, CDR2 YYEKEE (reference sequence). The CDR3: CASSQTGTDSGANVLTF. For the CDR3, the DNA is TGTGCCAGCAGCCAAACCGGGACAGACTCTGGGGCCAACGTCCTGACTTTC.

The chain carries TRBV7-6 and TRBJ2-7, with 8 bases matching TRBD2. J lost 0 bases, V lost 1 base, and 11 bases had no gene match. CDR3 size: 18 residues. From germline, CDR1 is SGHVS and CDR2 FNYEAQ. DNA for the CDR3: TGTGCCAGCAGCTTAGGTTATCTAGCGGGCACTACCTCCTACGAGCAGTACTTC. Translated, it gives CASSLGYLAGTTSYEQYF.

As for this clone: The junction departs from the called germline gene at one end, perhaps through a read error. This chain joins TRBV11-2 and TRBJ2-7; 7 bases are shared with TRBD1. CDR3 length: 13 residues. In germline, CDR1 is SGHAT, CDR2 FQNNGV. This chain's CDR3 is CARSLEGAGGQYF. The DNA for the CDR3 is TGTGCCCGCAGCTTAGAGGGGGCAGGGGGGCAGTACTTC.

This clone was detected a few times. V usage is TRBV20-1 and J usage is TRBJ1-6; D is unclear. This CDR3 is built from 13 residues. In germline, CDR1 is DFQATT, CDR2 SNEGSKA (reference sequence). V was clipped by 3 bases and J by 10 bases, with 13 bases between them. The CDR3 bases are TGCAGTGCTAGTGGGCAGTTGCCCTCACCCCTCCACTTT. This sequence encodes CSASGQLPSPLHF.

The genes are TRBV5-1 and TRBJ2-2, with 10 bases identical to TRBD1. The CDR3 sequence is 15 residues long. Trimming at V came to 4 bases and at J to 4 bases, leaving 4 bases not matched to a gene. Germline CDR1 and CDR2: SGHRS and YFSETQ. The CDR3 here is CASSLDRGLTGELFF. CDR3 DNA: TGCGCCAGCAGCCTAGACAGGGGGCTCACCGGGGAGCTGTTTTTT.

The V call is TRBV4-1, the J call TRBJ2-5; TRBD2 aligns across 9 bases. CDR1 is MGHRA, CDR2 YSYEKL, per germline. The CDR3 is 17 amino acids. Germline trimming cut 0 bases from V and 6 bases from J; bases unmatched to any gene: 11. CDR3 DNA: TGCGCCAGCAGCCAAGATGGTACGAGCGGGGGGCAGAAGACCCAGTACTTC. This encodes CASSQDGTSGGQKTQYF.

The V and J genes are TRBV5-1 and TRBJ2-2; maybe TRBD2 (5 bases). Trimming cost V 0 bases and J 0 bases, with 6 bases left between them. The CDR3 contains 15 residues. Germline V lookup: CDR1 SGHRS, CDR2 YFSETQ. The CDR3 loop reads CASSLVASNTGELFF. The CDR3 DNA reads as TGCGCCAGCAGCTTGGTAGCGTCGAACACCGGGGAGCTGTTTTTT. Complete variable domain (other parts from reference TRBV5-1 and TRBJ2-2): KAGVTQTPRYLIKTRGQQVTLSCSPISGHRSVSWYQQTPGQGLQFLFEYFSETQRNKGNFPGRFSGRQFSNSRSEMNVSTLELGDSALYLCASSLVASNTGELFFGEGSRLTVL.

Turning to this clone: The same CDR3 is also encoded by other DNA sequences in this sample. V and J are TRBV6-5 and TRBJ1-4; TRBD1 agrees at 9 bases. The V and J ends lost 5 bases and 5 bases, in that order; junction bases with no gene match: 3. The CDR3 is 14 amino acids. The germline V gene has CDR1 MNHEY and CDR2 SVGAGI. The CDR3 loop is CASSLGQGNEKLFF. CDR3 DNA sequence: TGTGCCAGCAGTCTCGGACAGGGGAATGAAAAACTGTTTTTT.

The CDR3 DNA sequence: TGTGCCACCACGACAGGACCCGGGGAGACCCAGTACTTC. Amino acids: CATTTGPGETQYF. The V call is TRBV10-3, the J call TRBJ2-5; maybe TRBD1 (6 bases). The CDR3 runs 13 residues. Germline CDR1 reads ENHRY; CDR2 reads SYGVKD. Trimming left V 10 bases short and J 5 bases short, with 17 bases between.